This TCR beta chain was retrieved from a study of blood T cell repertoires in COVID-19. Study in general: Italy, Spain and the United States were the sources of the convalescent and acute COVID-19 samples.

Authors' methods: The assay estimated nucleated cells by amplifying reference gene primers. Assay used: immunoSEQ multiplex PCR; TCRdb lists only in-frame clones, some missing. V and J calls and clone size come straight from that table; D and trimming were deduced from the DNA. This table holds 130,000 or so clones, 70% to 80% found once. This CDR3 region has 17 residues. Germline V gives CDR1 LGHDT, CDR2 YNNKEL (reference sequence). Trimming cost V 5 bases and J 3 bases; bases outside gene matches: 11. The genes are TRBV3-1 (or the pseudogene TRBV3-2) and TRBJ1-4; 8 nucleotides match TRBD1. What was sequenced was peripheral blood. The receptor comes from a woman in her seventies with COVID-19, enrolled during active disease. This CDR3 reads CASSFGQGVFSNEKLFF. The CDR3 coding sequence is TGTGCCAGCAGCTTCGGACAGGGCGTCTTTTCTAATGAAAAACTGTTTTTT.